This TCR beta chain is drawn from a study of post-analysis software for immune sequencing data. This clonotype was seen a handful of times. Its matching antigen is unknown. Overall study results and limits: Same-batch samples co-clustered strongly by F measure. Patients with multiple sclerosis recorded significantly lower normalized Chao1 diversity than controls, the study found. Compared with controls, patients had more of about 5 TRBV segments, including TRBV5-6, TRBV5-1 and TRBV20-1.

Prepared libraries of TCR beta cDNA carried unique molecular identifiers. Via MiXCR, TCRdb re-called the PCR reads, giving one row per CDR3 protein. Of about 810,000 distinct CDR3 sequences in the sample, approximately 50% were seen once. Looked up from germline, CDR1 is MNHEY and CDR2 is SVGAGI. Trimming stripped 2 bases from V and 6 bases from J, with 14 bases between. The CDR3 runs to 14 residues. The clonotype comes from a girl aged 5 to 17 with multiple sclerosis. Sequencing was carried out using blood. The gene calls are TRBV6-5 and TRBJ2-7; D gene uncertain. CDR3 in DNA: TGTGCCAGCAGTTACAACCCCCTGGCATCCGAGCAGTACTTC. This sequence encodes CASSYNPLASEQYF.